Below, 22 T cell receptor beta chains from the same sample are listed, as sequenced in a study of regulatory T cells in long-lasting Graves disease (dated by TCRdb to the early 2020s). The time point label here, explained by the study, means: newly diagnosed GD, antithyroid drugs for less than 3 months. RNA was extracted from PBMCs in TRIzol for both TCR sequencing and RNA sequencing. Library preparation used multiplex PCR. Sequencing was carried out with an Illumina HiSeq 4000. iRepertoire HTBI primers and Arm-PCR amplification of CDR3 regions were used to construct TCR beta libraries. The raw public data were reprocessed by TCRdb itself: fastp quality trimming at Q25, MiXCR clonotype calling, in-frame beta chains only. When rows share a CDR3 protein, they turn into one entry using the most common DNA and genes. The sample contains some 450,000 distinct CDR3 sequences, about 16% of them found a single time. The leading ten clones occupy about 10% of the sample.

This sample also belongs to another study, concerning T cells in Graves' hyperthyroidism and ophthalmopathy.

The sample consisted of peripheral blood mononuclear cells (PBMCs), taken at new diagnosis, from a patient treated with antithyroid drugs. Receptors were obtained from a woman under 40 with Graves disease. Donor details come from another sample of the same person, matched by shared clones.

This clonotype was observed a single time. The V call is TRBV29-1, the J call TRBJ2-1; D is unresolved. The CDR3 consists of 15 residues. The V end was cut by 0 bases, the J end by 12 bases, with 21 bases between. Per germline, CDR1 SQVTM and CDR2 ANQGSEA. CDR3 in DNA: TGCAGCGTTGAAGAAGCCTCAACCTACGCCTTTGGGCAGTTCTTC. This encodes CSVEEASTYAFGQFF.

The V gene is TRBV11-3, the J gene TRBJ2-7; TRBD2 matches 14 bases. With V trimmed by 2 bases and J by 1 base, 7 bases remained unmatched. CDR3 length: 18 residues. In germline, CDR1 is SGHNT, CDR2 YENEEA. The DNA for the CDR3 is TGTGCCAGCAGCTTATCCGGGACTAGCGGGAGAGCTTCCTACGAGCAGTACTTC. It specifies CASSLSGTSGRASYEQYF.

Worth noting for this clonotype: A read error may account for a junction end that differs from germline. V usage is TRBV11-1 and J usage is TRBJ2-1, with 13 bases fitting TRBD2. CDR3 length: 16 residues. Germline V gene lookup returns CDR1 SGHAT and CDR2 FQDESV (reference sequence). This CDR3 is CASSLTGLAGNNGQFF. As DNA, the CDR3 is TGTGCCAGCAGCTTAACGGGACTAGCGGGGAACAATGGGCAGTTCTTC.

This clonotype occurred a few times. J is TRBJ1-5 and V is TRBV20-1, with a possible D match to TRBD1 (6 bases). Deletions cut 6 bases from V and 2 bases from J, with 14 bases between. Germline V gives CDR1 DFQATT, CDR2 SNEGSKA (reference sequence). The CDR3 runs 14 residues. Here the CDR3 reads CSAQVGAGNQPQHF. For the CDR3, the DNA is TGCAGTGCCCAGGTGGGGGCGGGCAATCAGCCCCAGCATTTT.

Many counts were recorded for this clonotype. This chain joins TRBV6-5 and TRBJ2-7; the D gene is possibly TRBD2 (5 bases). The CDR3 is 13 residues long. V lost 4 bases and J lost 0, with 7 bases in between. Per the germline V gene, CDR1 is MNHEY and CDR2 is SVGAGI. This CDR3 reads CASSFSGSYEQYF. CDR3 coding DNA: TGTGCCAGCAGTTTCAGCGGCTCCTACGAGCAGTACTTC.

This clonotype occurred many times. The genes are TRBV5-1 and TRBJ2-2; 8 bases align to TRBD1. Germline V gives CDR1 SGHRS, CDR2 YFSETQ. CDR3 length: 17 residues. The V gene end was trimmed by 2 bases and the J gene end by 1 base; junction bases not matched to a gene: 7. The CDR3 reads CASSLGGDRWNTGELFF. DNA for the CDR3: TGCGCCAGCAGCTTAGGCGGGGACAGGTGGAACACCGGGGAGCTGTTTTTT.

To note about this clonotype: A read error may produce the germline difference seen at one junction end. The rearrangement joins TRBV5-4 to TRBJ2-7; 9 bases map to TRBD2. The CDR3 is 18 amino acids. Germline lookup yields CDR1 SGHNT and CDR2 YYREEE (reference sequence). In DNA form, the CDR3 reads TGTGCCAGCAGCTACCCGGGACTAGCCTCTCGTTTGGACAATGAGCGGTACTTC. It encodes CASSYPGLASRLDNERYF.

Here the CDR3 reads CASSEPGQVRPQHF. Here the CDR3 DNA reads TGTGCCAGCAGTGAACCGGGACAGGTCAGGCCCCAGCATTTT. The chain couples TRBV25-1 to TRBJ1-5; TRBD1 aligns across 8 bases. The germline gives CDR1 MGHDK, CDR2 SYGVNS. Trimming cost V 2 bases and J 9 bases; bases outside gene matches: 6. This CDR3 contains 14 residues.

The rearrangement uses TRBV4-1 and TRBJ2-7, with 10 bases aligning to TRBD2. The CDR3 is made up of 16 amino acids. Trimming at V came to 1 base and at J to 1 base, leaving 4 bases not matched to a gene. CDR1 and CDR2 (germline): MGHRA, YSYEKL. The CDR3 coding sequence is TGCGCCAGCAGCCAAGCCGGACTAGCGGAGTCCTACGAGCAGTACTTC. This codes for CASSQAGLAESYEQYF.

For this clonotype: A far larger clone differs by one base, so this is likely a read error. The chain has TRBV11-2 and TRBJ2-4; D remains unclear. The CDR3 spans 16 residues. The V gene lost 2 bases and the J gene lost 13 bases, with 24 bases spanning the gap. CDR1 and CDR2 from the germline V gene are SGHAT and FQNNGV. Here the CDR3 DNA reads TGTGCCAGCAGCTTACACCTCGATTTGAGAAACAATGAGCAGTACTTC. It encodes CASSLHLDLRNNEQYF.

This clonotype was observed a few times. Compared with germline, one end of the junction differs, possibly owing to a read error. This chain joins TRBV24-1 and TRBJ2-3, with a possible D match to TRBD2 (5 bases). Germline V gives CDR1 KGHDR, CDR2 SFDVKD. CDR3 length: 14 residues. DNA of the CDR3: TGTGCCACCAGTGCTTTGCGGGCTTCAGATACGCAGTATTTT. This codes for CATSALRASDTQYF.

This clonotype was seen just once. It may be a read error: a sequence one base away is much more abundant. J is TRBJ2-7 and V is TRBV18; either TRBD1 or TRBD2 may fit D (5 bases each). This CDR3 has 17 residues. Germline CDR1 and CDR2: KGHSH and LQKENI. CDR3 sequence (DNA): TGTGCCAGCTCACTCAATTTCCTTGGGACCAACTCCTACGAGCCGTACTTC. Encoded protein: CASSLNFLGTNSYEPYF.

This clonotype has ten or more counts. This chain links TRBV9 with TRBJ2-5, with a tentative D call TRBD2 (5 bases). The CDR3 spans 13 residues. Germline V gene data show CDR1 as SGDLS and CDR2 as YYNGEE. V lost 1 base and J 3 bases, leaving 7 bases between the germline ends. CDR3 sequence reads: CASSVNSEETQYF. The CDR3 DNA reads as TGTGCCAGCAGCGTAAATAGCGAAGAGACCCAGTACTTC.

The rearrangement uses TRBV5-4 and TRBJ2-1, with D possibly being TRBD2 (5 bases). CDR1 and CDR2 (germline): SGHNT, YYREEE (reference sequence). The CDR3 consists of 15 residues. Trimming left V 0 bases short and J 9 bases short, with 16 bases between. For the CDR3, the DNA is TGTGCCAGCAGCTTGGAAGCCACCTCCCGGGGTGAGCAGTTCTTC. This sequence encodes CASSLEATSRGEQFF. The whole variable domain, filled in from reference TRBV5-4 and TRBJ2-1, reads ETGVTQSPTHLIKTRGQQVTLRCSSQSGHNTVSWYQQALGQGPQFIFQYYREEENGRGNFPPRFSGLQFPNYSSELNVNALELDDSALYLCASSLEATSRGEQFFGPGTRLTVL.

This clonotype was counted ten times or more. The rearrangement uses TRBV27 and TRBJ2-7; 11 bases agree with TRBD2. The V gene end was trimmed by 6 bases and the J gene end by 1 base; junction bases not matched to a gene: 5. Germline V lookup: CDR1 MNHEY, CDR2 SMNVEV (reference sequence). The CDR3 consists of 15 residues. Here the CDR3 DNA reads TGTGCCAGCAGACTAATAGCGGGAGGGTCCTACGAGCAGTACTTC. The encoded protein is CASRLIAGGSYEQYF.

This sequence joins TRBV9 and TRBJ2-7; 9 bases are shared with TRBD1. V was clipped by 0 bases and J by 2 bases; unmatched bases: 6. The CDR3 extends over 16 amino acids. Germline CDR1 SGDLS, CDR2 YYNGEE. CDR3 nucleotide sequence: TGTGCCAGCAGCGTAGGGGGACAGGGTAGTACCTACGAGCAGTACTTC. It yields the protein CASSVGGQGSTYEQYF.

This clonotype was counted at least ten times. The V gene is TRBV20-1, the J gene TRBJ1-2; tentatively, D is TRBD1 (6 bases). The CDR3 is made up of 11 amino acids. V dropped 3 bases and J dropped 4 bases, with 6 bases sitting between them. Germline CDR1 DFQATT, CDR2 SNEGSKA (reference sequence). CDR3 in DNA: TGCAGTGCTAGGGGGGCCTATGGCTACACCTTC. Amino acids: CSARGAYGYTF.

This clonotype was counted once. The chain joins TRBV20-1 to TRBJ1-1, with unresolved D. V lost 5 bases and J lost 0, with 10 bases in between. Germline lookup yields CDR1 DFQATT and CDR2 SNEGSKA (reference sequence). The CDR3 length is 13 residues. The CDR3 DNA is TGCAGTGCTCTTCCCCATATGAACACTGAAGCTTTCTTT. It encodes CSALPHMNTEAFF.

This clonotype has ten or more counts. The chain combines TRBV2 with TRBJ2-3; 10 nucleotides align to TRBD2. Looked up from germline, CDR1 is SNHLY and CDR2 is FYNNEI. The CDR3 contains 15 residues. V dropped 4 bases and J dropped 4; count of bases not matched to a gene: 5. The CDR3 region is CASSAEREGADTQYF. CDR3 DNA sequence: TGTGCCAGCAGTGCCGAGCGGGAGGGGGCAGATACGCAGTATTTT. Drawing the rest from reference TRBV2 and TRBJ2-3, the complete variable domain is EPEVTQTPSHQVTQMGQEVILRCVPISNHLYFYWYRQILGQKVEFLVSFYNNEISEKSEIFDDQFSVERPDGSNFTLKIRSTKLEDSAMYFCASSAEREGADTQYFGPGTRLTVL.

Many counts were recorded for this clonotype. The V gene is TRBV28, the J gene TRBJ1-2; D is ambiguous. V gave up 2 bases and J gave up 0 bases, with 10 bases separating them. Germline V lookup: CDR1 MDHEN, CDR2 SYDVKM. The CDR3 has 15 residues. Here the CDR3 reads CASSLGGRANYGYTF. The CDR3 DNA is TGTGCCAGCAGTTTAGGAGGCAGAGCTAACTATGGCTACACCTTC.

This clonotype was seen many times. The chain has TRBV12-3 or TRBV12-4 and TRBJ1-1; 7 nucleotides align to TRBD1. The CDR3 extends over 13 amino acids. Trimming took 5 bases from V and 6 from J; bases not matched to a gene: 6. The CDR3 protein is CASSPRQGAEAFF. The CDR3 DNA reads as TGTGCCAGCAGTCCCCGACAGGGCGCTGAAGCTTTCTTT.

In this sample, this clonotype turned up many times. CDR3 bases: TGTGCCAGCAGCCCAAGGACAGGGTGGGAGACCCAGTACTTC. Protein sequence: CASSPRTGWETQYF. This chain links TRBV7-8 with TRBJ2-5; 8 nucleotides align to TRBD1. Germline assignment: CDR1 SGHVS and CDR2 FQNEAQ. CDR3 length equals 14 residues. Trimming cost V 5 bases and J 5 bases; bases outside gene matches: 7.